These T cell receptor beta chains were read from a single sample in a study of T cell changes during pregnancy in multiple sclerosis. Repertoires were generated with immunoSEQ multiplex PCR, while TCRdb's copy carries only in-frame clones and drops some. The table lists about 69,000 clones, about 91% of them singletons. Sequenced material: CD4+ T cells from peripheral blood mononuclear cells, taken in the third trimester of pregnancy. The receptors stem from a female donor in good health, enrolled as a control in a pregnancy study. CDR3s include the opening cysteine and the closing phenylalanine or tryptophan. Fields, in order: J gene, V gene, CDR3 protein.

>TRBJ1-1|TRBV7-9
CASSLAYEAAFF
>TRBJ1-4|TRBV6-5
CASSYLDRSSNEKLFF
>TRBJ2-1|TRBV7-7
CASSSASGGAYNEQFF
>TRBJ1-6|TRBV11-3
CASSLGQSSPLHF
>TRBJ2-7|TRBV18
CASSPEVSPPYEQYF
>TRBJ2-2|TRBV6-1
CASSEVDRVAGELFF
>TRBJ2-3|TRBV15
CATSRRGGSSTDTQYF
>TRBJ1-1|TRBV7-2
CASSLQGQTEAFF
>TRBJ1-2|TRBV5-4
CASSLPGGGTTGGGYTF
>TRBJ2-7|TRBV19
CASSIGFQEAYEQYF
>TRBJ1-5|TRBV19
CATYPGFNQPQHF
>TRBJ2-2|TRBV6-4
CASSEGRLGGLFF
>TRBJ1-2|TRBV30
CAWSWRGFGDGYTF
>TRBJ1-2|TRBV7-9
CASSVPPGTGRGANYGYTF
>TRBJ1-3|TRBV9
CASSQGQSSGNTIYF
>TRBJ2-1|TRBV5-4
CASSLDRWDEQFF
>TRBJ1-2|TRBV30
CAWSFRFPNYGYTF
>TRBJ1-6|TRBV7-2
CASSPRGSYNSPLHF
>TRBJ1-1|TRBV6-6
CASTVRDSGTEAFF
>TRBJ1-4|TRBV4-3
CASSPTDKTNEKLFF
>TRBJ1-1|TRBV19
CASRSSGTGVQGAFF
>TRBJ2-1|TRBV15
CATSRETASSYNEQFF
>TRBJ1-1|TRBV7-3
CASSLDRANTEAFF
>TRBJ1-4|TRBV7-9
CASSLGRGPTEINEKLFF
>TRBJ1-6|TRBV18
CASSPRQPNSPLHF
>TRBJ2-5|TRBV19
CASSTTSGRARYQETQYF
>TRBJ2-3|TRBV10-3
CAISESRGGATDTQYF
>TRBJ2-1|TRBV30
CAWSTGTSGGDEQFF
>TRBJ1-2|TRBV19
CASSVTGGNYGYTF
>TRBJ1-1|TRBV7-8
CASSFGRGLDTEAFF
>TRBJ2-2|TRBV30
CAWASGHNTGELFF
>TRBJ2-5|TRBV4-1
CASSQARQGGQETQYF
>TRBJ1-1|TRBV29-1
CSVERDRDTEAFF
>TRBJ1-1|TRBV7-2
CASSFTRGPKAFF
>TRBJ1-1|TRBV6-6
CASSRRQGATSEAFF
>TRBJ1-3|TRBV2
CASSELVSGNTIYF
>TRBJ2-3|TRBV19
CASSTRAGTDTQYF
>TRBJ1-1|TRBV30
CAWSVTGAGGAFF
>TRBJ1-6|TRBV10-2
CASSGTANNSPLHF
>TRBJ2-5|TRBV5-1
CASSLSLSQETQYF
>TRBJ1-1|TRBV4-2
CASSQDEAAEAFF
>TRBJ1-1|TRBV7-9
CASSLAGRDRGSKAFF
>TRBJ1-4|TRBV28
CASSLPTATNEKLFF
>TRBJ2-3|TRBV5-1
CASSSTGGLDTQYF
>TRBJ2-3|TRBV7-2
CASSFPLSSPYF
>TRBJ1-1|TRBV7-2
CASSLQGAGDTEAFF
>TRBJ2-7|TRBV7-7
CASSPLSSQGYEQYF
>TRBJ2-3|TRBV5-1
CASSSDREADTQYF
>TRBJ1-1|TRBV19
CASRTDREGEAFF
>TRBJ2-5|TRBV9
CASSARLAQETQYF